Each of the 21 T cell receptor beta chains below was sequenced from the same sample in a study of blood T cell repertoires in COVID-19. Produced via immunoSEQ multiplex PCR; TCRdb's table is partial and in-frame only. The sample yields about 140,000 clones, around 81% seen once. Sequencing was done on a sample of peripheral blood. The receptors come from a human donor in a cohort sampled during active COVID-19.

The sample holds one count of this clone. The chain employs TRBV19 and TRBJ2-7, with 9 bases that match TRBD1. Germline CDR1 LNHDA, CDR2 SQIVND (reference sequence). V was pared by 5 bases and J by 3 bases, with 5 bases of the junction left unmatched. This CDR3 comprises 14 residues. The chain's CDR3 is CASSPTGGFYEQYF. The DNA of the CDR3 is TGTGCCAGTAGTCCGACAGGGGGTTTCTACGAGCAGTACTTC.

This sequence joins TRBV7-9 and TRBJ1-2; no clear D gene. From germline, CDR1 is SEHNR and CDR2 FQNEAQ (reference sequence). The CDR3 length is 14 residues. Trimming stripped 7 bases from V and 8 bases from J, with 20 bases between. CDR3 sequence: CASTLLEEALGYTF. CDR3 DNA: TGTGCCAGCACCCTCTTAGAAGAGGCTCTCGGCTACACCTTC.

The chain joins TRBV21-1 to TRBJ1-3; the table's D call, TRBD1, was not checked against the DNA. TRBV21-1 is marked as a pseudogene. The CDR3 is made up of 15 amino acids. The CDR3 DNA reads as TGTGCCAGCACCCCGGGACAGGGTACTGGAAACACCATATATTTT. Encoded protein: CASTPGQGTGNTIYF.

The chain employs TRBV18 and TRBJ2-7; TRBD1 aligns across 8 bases. Looked up from germline, CDR1 is KGHSH and CDR2 is LQKENI. The CDR3 consists of 16 residues. The ends lost 3 bases at V and 4 bases at J; junction bases unmatched: 11. CDR3 sequence (DNA): TGTGCCAGCTCACCCAACGACAGGGGCGTGAATTACGAGCAGTACTTC. Protein: CASSPNDRGVNYEQYF.

The chain employs TRBV10-3 and TRBJ2-2, with D maybe TRBD2 (5 bases). Germline V gene lookup returns CDR1 ENHRY and CDR2 SYGVKD. Trimming cost V 2 bases and J 5 bases, with 9 bases left between them. This CDR3 contains 14 residues. The CDR3 spells CAISEELVTGELFF. CDR3 DNA: TGTGCCATCAGTGAGGAACTAGTTACCGGGGAGCTGTTTTTT.

This chain links TRBV28 with TRBJ2-2; D is possibly TRBD2 (5 bases). V was clipped by 1 base and J by 0 bases, with 9 bases between them. The germline gives CDR1 MDHEN, CDR2 SYDVKM. The CDR3 runs 16 residues. In DNA, the CDR3 is TGTGCCAGCAGTTTATTGGTGGGAGCGAACACCGGGGAGCTGTTTTTT. Its translation is CASSLLVGANTGELFF.

CDR3 sequence (DNA): TGTGCCAGCAGCCAACCCTCGGTAGGGGCCGGGGATACGCAGTATTTT. It codes for CASSQPSVGAGDTQYF. The V gene is TRBV3-1 (or the pseudogene TRBV3-2), the J gene TRBJ2-3; tentatively, D is TRBD1 (5 bases). In germline, CDR1 is LGHDT, CDR2 YNNKEL (reference sequence). With 2 bases removed from V and 6 bases from J, the gap between germline ends came to 18 bases. The CDR3 spans 16 residues.

As DNA, the CDR3 is TGTGCCACCAGCAGAGGTCTGGGCCCCCAAGAGACCCAGTACTTC. It yields the protein CATSRGLGPQETQYF. J is TRBJ2-5 and V is TRBV15; no clear D. CDR1 is LNHNV and CDR2 is YYDKDF in the germline V gene (reference sequence). Trimming took off 1 base at V and 1 base at J, with 10 bases between the two ends. This CDR3 is built from 15 residues.

The chain couples TRBV28 to TRBJ1-5, with 12 bases fitting TRBD1. Trimming cost V 0 bases and J 7 bases; bases outside gene matches: 10. The CDR3 loop spans 18 amino acids. Per germline, CDR1 MDHEN and CDR2 SYDVKM. The CDR3 reads CASSLWGIVGTGGQPQHF. CDR3 coding DNA: TGTGCCAGCAGTTTATGGGGCATTGTAGGGACAGGGGGCCAGCCCCAGCATTTT.

The CDR3 DNA reads as TGCGCCAGCAGCTTGGAGGACTTACAGAATTCACCCCTCCACTTT. It yields the protein CASSLEDLQNSPLHF. The chain employs TRBV5-1 and TRBJ1-6; D ambiguous. Germline V CDR1 and CDR2: SGHRS, YFSETQ. Trimming cost V 0 bases and J 7 bases, with 11 bases left between them. The CDR3 is 15 residues long.

The chain combines TRBV5-4 with TRBJ2-7, with D unresolved. This CDR3 contains 14 residues. Germline V gene sequence: CDR1 SGHNT, CDR2 YYREEE (reference sequence). With 4 bases removed from V and 0 bases from J, the gap between germline ends came to 11 bases. CDR3 loop: CASSPWPDSYEQYF. The CDR3 nucleotides are TGTGCCAGCAGCCCTTGGCCCGACTCCTACGAGCAGTACTTC.

The rearrangement joins TRBV28 to TRBJ2-7; 8 bases line up with TRBD2. J gave up 12 bases and V 5 bases, and 3 bases lay outside the gene matches. CDR3 length: 10 residues. CDR1 and CDR2 (germline): MDHEN, SYDVKM. In nucleotides, the CDR3 is TGTGCCAGCAGTAGCGGGAGAGTGTACTTC. Protein sequence: CASSSGRVYF.

The gene calls are TRBV9 and TRBJ2-1, with TRBD1 matching over 7 bases. In germline, CDR1 is SGDLS, CDR2 YYNGEE. The J segment lost 7 bases and the V segment lost 4 bases, leaving 17 bases of the junction unmatched. CDR3 length: 17 residues. CDR3 sequence: CASSPRGRRRPGNEQFF. The DNA of the CDR3 is TGTGCCAGCAGCCCTAGGGGGCGGCGAAGACCCGGGAATGAGCAGTTCTTC.

A remark on this clone: An end of the junction differs from the germline gene, which may be a read error. V usage is TRBV2 and J usage is TRBJ1-3; D uncertain. Germline CDR1 reads SNHLY; CDR2 reads FYNNEI. This CDR3 contains 14 residues. CDR3 loop: CASSVHYSGNTIYF. CDR3 DNA: TGTGCCAGTAGTGTCCACTACTCTGGAAACACCATATATTTT.

This clone appeared a single time. The rearrangement uses TRBV7-2 and TRBJ2-1; 13 bases line up with TRBD2. J lost 6 bases, V lost 6 bases, and 8 bases had no gene match. CDR1 SGHTA and CDR2 FQGNSA come from the germline V gene. This CDR3 region has 16 residues. In nucleotides, the CDR3 is TGTGCCAGCAGTCGACTAGCGGGAGGCATGGGCAATGAGCAGTTCTTC. Translated, it gives CASSRLAGGMGNEQFF.

This chain uses TRBV18 with TRBJ1-1; TRBD1 matches 8 bases. The CDR3 contains 16 residues. V was pared by 0 bases and J by 2 bases, with 5 bases of the junction left unmatched. Per germline, CDR1 KGHSH and CDR2 LQKENI. CDR3: CASSPPRTGRNTEAFF. CDR3 nucleotides: TGTGCCAGCTCACCACCCAGGACAGGGCGTAACACTGAAGCTTTCTTT.

This sequence joins TRBV19 and TRBJ1-1, with no clear D. The CDR3 consists of 14 residues. Germline CDR1 and CDR2: LNHDA and SQIVND (reference sequence). Trimming cost V 7 bases and J 0 bases, with 12 bases left between them. The CDR3 is CASTKSQVNTEAFF. In DNA, the CDR3 is TGTGCCAGTACAAAATCCCAGGTGAACACTGAAGCTTTCTTT.

This clone has more than one count but fewer than ten. The V call is TRBV3-1 (or the pseudogene TRBV3-2), the J call TRBJ1-4, with 8 bases that match TRBD1. CDR3 size: 14 residues. Germline V gives CDR1 LGHDT, CDR2 YNNKEL (reference sequence). The V segment lost 1 base and the J segment 10 bases; nucleotides outside the gene matches: 5. CDR3 residues: CASSQAQTGGKLFF. CDR3 nucleotide sequence: TGTGCCAGCAGCCAAGCCCAAACAGGGGGAAAACTGTTTTTT.

This clone was detected only a few times. The rearrangement links TRBV3-1 (or the pseudogene TRBV3-2) to TRBJ1-1, with D possibly matching TRBD1 (6 bases). V lost 4 bases and J lost 1, with 10 bases in between. The CDR3 contains 14 residues. CDR1 LGHDT and CDR2 YNNKEL come from the germline V gene (reference sequence). The CDR3 region is CASSLLDRNTEAFF. The CDR3 coding sequence is TGTGCCAGCAGCCTCTTGGACAGGAACACTGAAGCTTTCTTT.

The chain recombines TRBV12-3 or TRBV12-4 with TRBJ1-5, with D maybe TRBD1 (6 bases). With 2 bases removed from V and 7 bases from J, the gap between germline ends came to 9 bases. This CDR3 is 13 amino acids long. In DNA, the CDR3 is TGTGCCAGCAGTTTAACAGGGAAACAGCCCCAGCATTTT. This translates into CASSLTGKQPQHF.

CDR3 protein: CASSSLAEEGGTQYF. The CDR3 nucleotides read TGTGCCAGCAGCTCTCTAGCGGAAGAAGGAGGGACCCAGTACTTC. The chain combines TRBV7-2 with TRBJ2-5, with TRBD2 matching 7 bases. Germline assignment: CDR1 SGHTA and CDR2 FQGNSA. CDR3 size: 15 residues. The trim removed 4 bases at V and 7 bases at J, leaving 12 bases unmatched.